What follows are 8 T cell receptor beta chains derived from one specimen sequenced in a study of blood T cells in healthy people across ages (dated by TCRdb to about 2015). Library prep was done by 5' RACE. Sequenced on an Illumina HiSeq 2500. The second PCR ran for roughly 6 to 11 cycles and used a J-beta primer mix along with a sample-barcoded 5' primer. Using fastp at Q25 and MiXCR, TCRdb reprocessed the public reads and kept productive beta chains. Every CDR3 protein is listed once, alongside the most common genes and DNA of its rows. This sample is represented by 730,000 or so distinct CDR3 sequences; 40% to 50% of them were singletons. The ten largest clones represent 25% to 35% of the sample. The sequencing input was blood. Receptor source: an elderly man in good health.

The chain uses TRBV24-1 and TRBJ2-3, with D possibly called TRBD1 or TRBD2 (6 bases each). Trimming pared 9 bases from V and 6 bases from J, leaving 15 bases between. This CDR3 has 13 amino acids. Per the germline V gene, CDR1 is KGHDR and CDR2 is SFDVKD. CDR3 sequence: CATRGGFWDTQYF. DNA of the CDR3: TGTGCCACCCGAGGGGGGTTCTGGGATACGCAGTATTTT.

This clonotype was seen repeatedly, ten times or more. Relative to the germline gene, one junction end is altered; a read error may explain this. This chain joins TRBV5-1 and TRBJ2-3; TRBD2 might be the D (6 bases). Germline V gene data show CDR1 as SGHRS and CDR2 as YFSETQ. The CDR3 is made up of 14 amino acids. The CDR3 is CASSLPGGTDTQYF. In DNA, the CDR3 is TGTGCCAGCAGCTTACCGGGAGGCACAGATACGCAGTATTTT.

The rearrangement links TRBV28 to TRBJ2-5; 10 positions match TRBD1. V shed 6 bases and J 4 bases; nucleotides not matched to a gene: 11. Germline CDR1 and CDR2: MDHEN and SYDVKM. The CDR3 extends over 16 amino acids. CDR3 residues: CASRWTGGSGGETQYF. CDR3 sequence (DNA): TGTGCCAGCAGGTGGACAGGGGGAAGTGGAGGAGAGACCCAGTACTTC.

Notes on this clonotype: Just one base apart from a much larger clone, this may be a read error. The chain carries TRBV20-1 and TRBJ2-1; unclear D gene. With the DNA end fitting TRBJ2-7 better, the J assignment may be wrong. CDR1 is DFQATT, CDR2 SNEGSKA, per germline (reference sequence). The CDR3 has 15 residues. The CDR3 spells CSARSDRLSYNEQYF. In nucleotides, the CDR3 is TGCAGTGCTAGATCGGATCGGCTCTCCTACAATGAGCAGTACTTC.

About this clonotype itself: One junction end does not reproduce the germline sequence, and a read error may be involved. The chain carries TRBV4-2 and TRBJ2-7, with unresolved D. The V gene's germline CDR1 is LGHNA and CDR2 YNFKEQ. The CDR3 has 14 amino acids. This CDR3 is CTSSHVSSSYEQYF. In nucleotides, the CDR3 is TGTACCAGCAGCCATGTCTCGAGCTCCTACGAGCAGTACTTC.

The chain employs TRBV7-9 and TRBJ2-1; 10 bases agree with TRBD2. Germline CDR1 SEHNR, CDR2 FQNEAQ (reference sequence). With 5 bases clipped from V and 3 bases from J, the junction kept 19 bases outside the gene matches. The CDR3 covers 20 residues. CDR3 DNA sequence: TGTGCCAGCAGCCACACTACGCGTAGCGGGAGGACTCTTTTCTACAATGAGCAGTTCTTC. Encoded protein: CASSHTTRSGRTLFYNEQFF.

This clonotype occurred many times. The chain uses TRBV4-1 and TRBJ2-7; TRBD1 agrees at 10 bases. The J segment lost 1 base and the V segment lost 2 bases, leaving 5 bases of the junction unmatched. Germline values: CDR1 MGHRA, CDR2 YSYEKL. The CDR3 runs to 16 residues. The CDR3 DNA follows: TGCGCCAGCAGCCAACCCGGGACAGGGGAGTCCTACGAGCAGTACTTC. The encoded protein is CASSQPGTGESYEQYF.

This clonotype was recorded a few times. The chain uses TRBV27 and TRBJ2-3; 7 bases fit TRBD2. Germline CDR1 and CDR2: MNHEY and SMNVEV (reference sequence). This CDR3 has 15 residues. Unmatched junction bases numbered 7, after V lost 6 bases and J lost 1 base. The CDR3 reads CASSPREVGTDTQYF. The DNA of the CDR3 is TGTGCCAGCAGCCCTCGGGAGGTCGGCACAGATACGCAGTATTTT.